Listed here are 4 T cell receptor beta chains from one sample, sequenced in a study. The sorted Tregs were CD4+CD25+CD127-/low cells. Each CDR3 protein is one row after TCRdb ran MiXCR on the 5' RACE reads. Of roughly 30,000 distinct CDR3 sequences listed, approximately 30% are singletons. Sequencing was performed on tumor-infiltrating Tregs sorted from the breast tumor. Every receptor here comes from a female donor with breast cancer.

This clonotype has a count of ten or more. The rearrangement links TRBV5-1 to TRBJ2-1; 11 nucleotides align to TRBD2. V was clipped by 1 base and J by 9 bases; unmatched bases: 6. The germline V gene has CDR1 SGHRS and CDR2 YFSETQ. The CDR3 sequence is 15 residues long. Here the CDR3 DNA reads TGCGCCAGCAGCTTGTCTGTAGCGGGAGGGATTGAGCAGTTCTTC. Translation gives CASSLSVAGGIEQFF. The complete variable domain, with remaining parts taken from reference TRBV5-1 and TRBJ2-1, reads KAGVTQTPRYLIKTRGQQVTLSCSPISGHRSVSWYQQTPGQGLQFLFEYFSETQRNKGNFPGRFSGRQFSNSRSEMNVSTLELGDSALYLCASSLSVAGGIEQFFGPGTRLTVL.

The gene calls are TRBV20-1 and TRBJ1-5; D call uncertain. CDR3 length: 12 amino acids. V shed 5 bases and J shed 3 bases, with 8 bases lying between them. CDR1 and CDR2 (germline): DFQATT, SNEGSKA (reference sequence). The CDR3 region is CSAAPANQPQHF. In nucleotides, the CDR3 is TGCAGTGCTGCCCCAGCCAATCAGCCCCAGCATTTT.

This clonotype was seen a few times. This rearrangement joins TRBV30 to TRBJ1-1; D is undetermined. Germline lookup yields CDR1 GTSNPN and CDR2 SVGIG (reference sequence). CDR3 length: 13 residues. Deletions cut 2 bases from V and 3 bases from J, with 10 bases between. Here the CDR3 reads CAWSKLEDTEAFF. As DNA, the CDR3 is TGTGCCTGGAGTAAATTGGAAGACACTGAAGCTTTCTTT.

This clonotype was seen at least ten times. The chain combines TRBV4-2 with TRBJ2-7; no clear D. V was clipped by 0 bases and J by 4 bases, with 10 bases between them. CDR1 is LGHNA and CDR2 is YNFKEQ in the germline V gene. This CDR3 spans 14 amino acids. The DNA for the CDR3 is TGTGCCAGCAGCCAAGATGGTCTGGATTACGAGCAGTACTTC. Translating gives CASSQDGLDYEQYF.